The 25 T cell receptor beta chains below all came from one sample that was sequenced in a study of cytotoxic CD8 clonotypes in ibrutinib-treated CLL (TCRdb year 2021). What this sample's time point label stands for: 12 months on ibrutinib. Receptor amplification or capture employed the immunoSEQ multiplex PCR assay. As stored in TCRdb, this immuneACCESS dataset retains in-frame rearrangements with V and J assigned. A fraction of the clones does not appear; measured against another copy, unresolved V genes explain less than half of the discrepancy, and the remainder lacks a known reason. The table for this sample lists about 200,000 clones; roughly three quarters of them were counted only once. The ten largest clonotypes hold over 9.5% of the sample. Sample: PBMCs, taken after 12 months of ibrutinib treatment. Receptors were obtained from a human donor with chronic lymphocytic leukemia.

The chain has TRBV29-1 and TRBJ2-2; D possibly corresponds to TRBD2 (7 bases). Per the germline V gene, CDR1 is SQVTM and CDR2 is ANQGSEA. This CDR3 spans 14 amino acids. The V end was cut by 1 base, the J end by 3 bases, with 9 bases between. The CDR3 DNA reads as TGCAGCGTTGAAGTAGGGGGGGACACCGGGGAGCTGTTTTTT. Translating it yields CSVEVGGDTGELFF.

This clone showed up just once. Written as DNA, the CDR3 is TGTGCCAGCGCTATCGGACACTCTGGAAACACCATATATTTT. As protein: CASAIGHSGNTIYF. This chain joins TRBV7-9 and TRBJ1-3, with D tentatively TRBD1 (5 bases). This CDR3 is built from 14 residues. V gave up 8 bases and J gave up 0 bases, with 11 bases separating them. In germline, CDR1 is SEHNR, CDR2 FQNEAQ (reference sequence).

The V gene is TRBV5-1, the J gene TRBJ1-5, with D perhaps TRBD1 (5 bases). Looked up from germline, CDR1 is SGHRS and CDR2 is YFSETQ. V dropped 4 bases and J dropped 7 bases, with 21 bases sitting between them. The CDR3 runs to 16 residues. CDR3 nucleotides: TGCGCCAGCAGCAGAGGATATCGGGGGTCGGGGCAGCCCCAGCATTTT. It is translated as CASSRGYRGSGQPQHF.

The chain employs TRBV29-1 and TRBJ1-4, with D perhaps TRBD1 (5 bases). Trimming removed 6 bases from V and 6 bases from J, with 17 bases in between. The germline gives CDR1 SQVTM, CDR2 ANQGSEA. The CDR3 has 14 amino acids. CDR3 protein: CSVLGTLGHEKLFF. The CDR3 DNA is TGCAGCGTCCTCGGGACCCTCGGACATGAAAAACTGTTTTTT.

The V and J genes are TRBV6-5 and TRBJ1-2, with a possible D match to TRBD1 (6 bases). CDR3 length equals 16 residues. CDR1 and CDR2 (germline): MNHEY, SVGAGI. V was pared by 3 bases and J by 2 bases, with 16 bases between. CDR3 bases: TGTGCCAGCAGTTATGGGCCAGGGGATTCCAACTATGGCTACACCTTC. The encoded protein is CASSYGPGDSNYGYTF.

The chain employs TRBV6-1 and TRBJ2-7; 7 positions match TRBD1. Trimming took 4 bases from V and 0 from J; bases not matched to a gene: 6. CDR1 is MNHNS, CDR2 SASEGT, per germline. The CDR3 runs 15 residues. The CDR3 DNA reads TGTGCCAGCAGTGGGGCGACAGGGCTCTCCTACGAGCAGTACTTC. It translates to CASSGATGLSYEQYF.

This chain links TRBV6-1 with TRBJ1-1, with D uncertain. The CDR3 totals 14 residues. Per the germline V gene, CDR1 is MNHNS and CDR2 is SASEGT. V shed 6 bases and J shed 8 bases, with 19 bases lying between them. The CDR3 reads CASRVLLSTEEAFF. CDR3 DNA sequence: TGTGCCAGCAGAGTTCTATTAAGCACGGAGGAAGCTTTCTTT.

This chain joins TRBV18 and TRBJ2-1; 7 nucleotides match TRBD2. CDR3 size: 15 residues. Germline lookup yields CDR1 KGHSH and CDR2 LQKENI. Unmatched junction bases numbered 6, after V lost 3 bases and J lost 4 bases. The CDR3 region is CASSPSAGTYNEQFF. CDR3 nucleotide sequence: TGTGCCAGCTCACCGTCAGCGGGAACTTACAATGAGCAGTTCTTC.

The CDR3 loop is CASSVAGPQETQYF. The CDR3 DNA follows: TGTGCCAGCTCCGTAGCGGGACCCCAAGAGACCCAGTACTTC. V is TRBV6-1 and J is TRBJ2-5, with 8 bases aligning to TRBD2. V was pared by 8 bases and J by 1 base, with 6 bases of the junction left unmatched. This CDR3 has 14 amino acids. Germline CDR1 reads MNHNS; CDR2 reads SASEGT.

The chain is built from TRBV7-3 and TRBJ2-3, with 9 bases aligning to TRBD1. This CDR3 comprises 16 residues. V trimming: 4 bases; J trimming: 6 bases; junction bases outside the gene matches: 11. The V gene's germline CDR1 is SGHTA and CDR2 FQGTGA. CDR3: CASSSGQGAFLDTQYF. CDR3 bases: TGTGCCAGCAGCTCGGGACAGGGAGCCTTCCTGGATACGCAGTATTTT.

The rearrangement joins TRBV6-1 to TRBJ2-7, with D perhaps assigned TRBD1 or TRBD2 (5 bases each). Looked up from germline, CDR1 is MNHNS and CDR2 is SASEGT. V was cut by 3 bases and J by 1 base, with 16 bases left in between. This CDR3 region has 16 residues. The CDR3, as DNA: TGTGCCAGCAGTGACAGGGTGGGGGTTAGGTCCTACGAGCAGTACTTC. Translated: CASSDRVGVRSYEQYF.

The J gene is TRBJ1-1, the V gene TRBV30, with TRBD1 matching over 7 bases. V trimming: 4 bases; J trimming: 6 bases; junction bases outside the gene matches: 8. The CDR3 is made up of 13 amino acids. From germline, CDR1 is GTSNPN and CDR2 SVGIG (reference sequence). As DNA, the CDR3 is TGTGCCTGGACCCTCGACAGGGCAGCTGAAGCTTTCTTT. Translating it yields CAWTLDRAAEAFF.

This clone was seen at least ten times. The junction and the germline gene differ at one end; a read error may be behind it. The chain links TRBV7-7 to TRBJ2-2; D is perhaps TRBD2 (5 bases). Germline V gene lookup returns CDR1 SSHAT and CDR2 FNYEAQ (reference sequence). The CDR3 runs 13 residues. CDR3 sequence (DNA): TGTGCTAGCAGCTCGGGAAGTACCGGGGAGCTGTTTTTT. Encoded protein: CASSSGSTGELFF. Combining the CDR3 with reference TRBV7-7 and TRBJ2-2 gives the whole variable domain GAGVSQSPRYKVTKRGQDVTLRCDPISSHATLYWYQQALGQGPEFLTYFNYEAQPDKSGLPSDRFSAERPEGSISTLTIQRTEQRDSAMYRCASSSGSTGELFFGEGSRLTVL.

This clone was found once. The chain recombines TRBV4-1 with TRBJ2-1; 9 nucleotides align to TRBD1. Germline values: CDR1 MGHRA, CDR2 YSYEKL. With 6 bases clipped from V and 8 bases from J, the junction kept 5 bases outside the gene matches. The CDR3 spans 13 residues. The CDR3 protein is CASRPTGGHEQFF. CDR3 nucleotides: TGCGCCAGCAGGCCCACAGGGGGCCATGAGCAGTTCTTC.

The genes are TRBV5-4 and TRBJ1-2, with D perhaps TRBD1 (5 bases). Germline assignment: CDR1 SGHNT and CDR2 YYREEE (reference sequence). This CDR3 spans 14 amino acids. The V end lost 2 bases, the J end lost 2 bases, and 10 bases lay between the germline ends. CDR3 sequence: CASSFFGGNYGYTF. The CDR3 region has the DNA TGTGCCAGCAGCTTCTTTGGGGGGAACTATGGCTACACCTTC. The entire variable domain, with the rest obtained from reference TRBV5-4 and TRBJ1-2, is as follows: ETGVTQSPTHLIKTRGQQVTLRCSSQSGHNTVSWYQQALGQGPQFIFQYYREEENGRGNFPPRFSGLQFPNYSSELNVNALELDDSALYLCASSFFGGNYGYTFGSGTRLTVV.

The rearrangement joins TRBV18 to TRBJ2-5; D is undetermined. Looked up from germline, CDR1 is KGHSH and CDR2 is LQKENI. V shed 3 bases and J shed 1 base, with 9 bases lying between them. There are 14 residues in the CDR3. CDR3 nucleotides: TGTGCCAGCTCACCCCCGTCCCTCCAAGAGACCCAGTACTTC. Amino acid sequence: CASSPPSLQETQYF.

The rearrangement links TRBV7-8 to TRBJ2-1, with TRBD1 matching over 7 bases. Trimming at V came to 5 bases and at J to 6 bases, leaving 4 bases not matched to a gene. The CDR3 runs 13 residues. CDR1 is SGHVS and CDR2 is FQNEAQ in the germline V gene. CDR3 in DNA: TGTGCCAGCAGCGGCTACAGGGGCAATGAGCAGTTCTTC. This sequence encodes CASSGYRGNEQFF.

This clone occurred a few times. DNA of the CDR3: TGTGCCAGCAGCCAAGAAAGAGGCGATACGCAGTATTTT. This sequence encodes CASSQERGDTQYF. V gene TRBV4-2 combines with J gene TRBJ2-3; D is uncertain. The length of the CDR3 is 13 residues. V lost 0 bases and J lost 6, with 7 bases in between. Looked up from germline, CDR1 is LGHNA and CDR2 is YNFKEQ.

The chain recombines TRBV5-1 with TRBJ2-2; D is possibly TRBD1 (5 bases). This CDR3 has 15 residues. Trimming removed 0 bases from V and 1 base from J, with 7 bases in between. Germline CDR1 and CDR2: SGHRS and YFSETQ. The CDR3: CASSLGRENTGELFF. In DNA, the CDR3 is TGCGCCAGCAGCTTGGGCAGGGAGAACACCGGGGAGCTGTTTTTT. Using reference TRBV5-1 and TRBJ2-2 for the parts outside the CDR3, the full variable domain is KAGVTQTPRYLIKTRGQQVTLSCSPISGHRSVSWYQQTPGQGLQFLFEYFSETQRNKGNFPGRFSGRQFSNSRSEMNVSTLELGDSALYLCASSLGRENTGELFFGEGSRLTVL.

The chain couples TRBV5-6 to TRBJ2-5, with 7 bases identical to TRBD1. V lost 4 bases, J lost 1 base, and 7 bases stayed unmatched. This CDR3 region has 15 residues. The germline CDR1 and CDR2 sequences are SGHDT and YYEEEE. The CDR3 is CASSQPGQPQETQYF. The CDR3 DNA reads as TGTGCCAGCAGCCAACCGGGACAGCCCCAAGAGACCCAGTACTTC. Combining the CDR3 with reference TRBV5-6 and TRBJ2-5 gives the whole variable domain DAGVTQSPTHLIKTRGQQVTLRCSPKSGHDTVSWYQQALGQGPQFIFQYYEEEERQRGNFPDRFSGHQFPNYSSELNVNALLLGDSALYLCASSQPGQPQETQYFGPGTRLLVL.

The chain couples TRBV11-3 to TRBJ2-7, with 7 bases lining up with TRBD2. Looked up from germline, CDR1 is SGHNT and CDR2 is YENEEA. This CDR3 contains 13 residues. J lost 2 bases, V lost 6 bases, and 4 bases had no gene match. CDR3 residues: CASSWGGTYEQYF. CDR3 nucleotides: TGTGCCAGCAGTTGGGGGGGGACCTACGAGCAGTACTTC.

V usage is TRBV29-1 and J usage is TRBJ1-2; 9 bases are shared with TRBD1. The V and J ends lost 3 bases and 4 bases, in that order; junction bases with no gene match: 6. CDR1 SQVTM and CDR2 ANQGSEA come from the germline V gene. This CDR3 comprises 14 residues. The CDR3 DNA is TGCAGCGTTGATCGGGACAGGGCCGGCTATGGCTACACCTTC. This sequence encodes CSVDRDRAGYGYTF.

This chain uses TRBV7-8 with TRBJ1-4; D possibly corresponds to TRBD1 (5 bases). Germline V gene lookup returns CDR1 SGHVS and CDR2 FQNEAQ. CDR3 length equals 14 residues. Trimming took off 1 base at V and 8 bases at J, with 11 bases between the two ends. The CDR3 protein is CASSLGQGIEKLFF. The CDR3 region has the DNA TGTGCCAGCAGCTTAGGGCAGGGAATAGAAAAACTGTTTTTT.

This clone has only one observation. The chain is built from TRBV10-2 and TRBJ2-3, with 13 bases identical to TRBD2. Germline V lookup: CDR1 WSHSY, CDR2 SAAADI. J was trimmed by 7 bases and V by 6 bases; bases with no gene match: 4. The CDR3 loop spans 14 amino acids. The CDR3 is CASRLAGGQNTQYF. The CDR3 bases are TGCGCCAGCAGACTAGCGGGGGGGCAAAATACGCAGTATTTT.

The V and J genes are TRBV5-4 and TRBJ1-2, with D perhaps matching TRBD1 (6 bases). Trimming took off 3 bases at V and 6 bases at J, with 18 bases between the two ends. Germline lookup yields CDR1 SGHNT and CDR2 YYREEE (reference sequence). CDR3 size: 15 residues. CDR3 bases: TGTGCCAGCAGCTACACCTTGGGGGACACGAATGGCTACACCTTC. Its translation: CASSYTLGDTNGYTF.